The sequence of this TCR beta chain was determined in a study of blood T cell repertoires in COVID-19. Source study methods: Reference gene primer amplification gave estimated nucleated cell counts. Some clones are missing from TCRdb's copy, which holds only in-frame ones; the method was immunoSEQ multiplex PCR. V, J and clone size are taken as reported in that table, and D and trimming were inferred from the DNA itself. Here the sample spans a few hundred thousand clones, 82% being singletons. V gave up 3 bases and J gave up 3 bases; unmatched junction bases: 5. The CDR3 spans 16 residues. Looked up from germline, CDR1 is MNHEY and CDR2 is SMNVEV (reference sequence). While infection was still active, Seattle patients were enrolled and then followed longitudinally.

The sequence was collected from a woman between 65 and 79 years old with COVID-19, enrolled during active disease. This chain links TRBV27 with TRBJ2-7; 13 bases are a match to TRBD2. Sequenced material: peripheral blood. CDR3 region: CASSFSRTSGSYEQYF. CDR3 DNA: TGTGCCAGCAGTTTCTCTCGGACTAGCGGGAGCTACGAGCAGTACTTC.